Below are 6 T cell receptor beta chains sequenced from a single sample in a study of blood T cell repertoires in COVID-19. Sequencing was performed with immunoSEQ multiplex PCR; in TCRdb, only in-frame clones are kept and a portion is missing. The repertoire holds 150,000 to 200,000 clones, with more than 80% as singletons. The sequenced sample was peripheral blood. These receptors were taken from a human donor in a cohort sampled during active COVID-19.

This chain uses TRBV6-6 with TRBJ1-2, with D perhaps matching TRBD1 (6 bases). CDR3 length equals 14 residues. V lost 0 bases and J lost 3, with 8 bases in between. Germline V gene lookup returns CDR1 MNHNY and CDR2 SVGAGI (reference sequence). CDR3 sequence (DNA): TGTGCCAGCAGTTACTCGGCAGGGGACTATGGCTACACCTTC. Translation: CASSYSAGDYGYTF.

The chain combines TRBV12-3 or TRBV12-4 with TRBJ1-1; D not resolved. Trimming removed 3 bases from V and 5 bases from J, with 10 bases in between. The CDR3 consists of 13 residues. The CDR3 sequence: CASSFAGITEAFF. CDR3 coding DNA: TGTGCCAGCAGTTTCGCGGGCATTACTGAAGCTTTCTTT.

The V gene is TRBV7-3, the J gene TRBJ2-6; 7 bases are shared with TRBD1. The germline V gene encodes CDR1 SGHTA and CDR2 FQGTGA. CDR3 length: 15 residues. Trimming took 5 bases from V and 0 from J; bases not matched to a gene: 1. Here the CDR3 reads CASSRDSSGANVLTF. The DNA for the CDR3 is TGTGCCAGCAGCCGGGACAGCTCTGGGGCCAACGTCCTGACTTTC.

This clone has just one count. CDR3 sequence: CASSETGWTAPLHF. As DNA, the CDR3 is TGTGCCAGCAGTGAGACAGGGTGGACTGCGCCCCTCCACTTT. This chain connects TRBV6-1 to TRBJ1-6; 7 positions match TRBD1. CDR1 MNHNS and CDR2 SASEGT come from the germline V gene. Trimming cost V 3 bases and J 13 bases; bases outside gene matches: 9. The CDR3 has 14 residues.

The J gene is TRBJ2-1, the V gene TRBV7-2, with 10 nucleotides matching TRBD1. Looked up from germline, CDR1 is SGHTA and CDR2 is FQGNSA. The CDR3 has 15 amino acids. The V gene end was trimmed by 3 bases and the J gene end by 3 bases; junction bases not matched to a gene: 2. This chain's CDR3 is CASSFRDRGYNEQFF. CDR3 DNA: TGTGCCAGCAGCTTTAGGGACAGGGGCTACAATGAGCAGTTCTTC.

V is TRBV5-1 and J is TRBJ2-7; TRBD1 aligns across 8 bases. The germline CDR1 and CDR2 sequences are SGHRS and YFSETQ. The length of the CDR3 is 15 residues. V gave up 5 bases and J gave up 0 bases; unmatched junction bases: 7. CDR3 protein: CASRPQGAPSYEQYF. In nucleotides, the CDR3 is TGCGCCAGCAGACCCCAGGGGGCGCCCTCCTACGAGCAGTACTTC.